This entry is about one T cell receptor (beta chain). Its matching antigen is unknown. The data originate from a study of T cell responses to AZD1222 COVID-19 vaccine. Study conclusions and caveats: Only five or six people who got AZD1222 tested seropositive at baseline. Females outnumbered males among donors, who were mostly white British; clonal diversity was possibly underestimated.

Per germline, CDR1 SGHRS and CDR2 YFSETQ. The CDR3 covers 17 residues. V trimming: 4 bases; J trimming: 3 bases; junction bases outside the gene matches: 6. Measured with immunoSEQ multiplex PCR; TCRdb has only the in-frame clones, and not every one. The sample consists of some 150,000 clones, roughly nine tenths of them appearing once. The sequence came from an adult in good health. The V call is TRBV5-1, the J call TRBJ2-3; 15 bases are shared with TRBD2. The sequenced sample was peripheral blood, obtained on day 0 of AZD1222 vaccination. The CDR3 DNA reads as TGCGCCAGCAGCCACGGACTAGCGGGAGGGCCGACAGATACGCAGTATTTT. Protein sequence: CASSHGLAGGPTDTQYF.